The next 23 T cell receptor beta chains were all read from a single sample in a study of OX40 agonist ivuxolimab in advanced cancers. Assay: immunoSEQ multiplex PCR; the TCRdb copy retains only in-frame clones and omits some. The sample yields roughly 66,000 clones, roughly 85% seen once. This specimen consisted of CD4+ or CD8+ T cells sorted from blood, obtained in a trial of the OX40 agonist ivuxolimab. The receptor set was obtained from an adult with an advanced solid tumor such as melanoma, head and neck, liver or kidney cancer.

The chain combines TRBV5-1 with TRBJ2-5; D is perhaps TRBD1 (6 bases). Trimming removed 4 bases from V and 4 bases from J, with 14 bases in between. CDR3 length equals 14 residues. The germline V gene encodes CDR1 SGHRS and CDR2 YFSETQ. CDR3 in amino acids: CASSQGQGSETQYF. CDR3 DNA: TGCGCCAGCAGCCAGGGGCAGGGGTCAGAGACCCAGTACTTC.

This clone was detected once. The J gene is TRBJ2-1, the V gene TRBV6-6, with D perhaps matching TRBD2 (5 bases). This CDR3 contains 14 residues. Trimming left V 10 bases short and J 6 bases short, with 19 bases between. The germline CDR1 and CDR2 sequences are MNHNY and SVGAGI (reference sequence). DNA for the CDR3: TGTGCCACCAGACTAAGTGGGGTTCTCAATGAGCAGTTCTTC. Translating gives CATRLSGVLNEQFF.

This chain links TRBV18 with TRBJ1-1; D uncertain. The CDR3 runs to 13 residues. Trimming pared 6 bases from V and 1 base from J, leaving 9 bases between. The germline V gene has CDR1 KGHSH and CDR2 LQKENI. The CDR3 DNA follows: TGTGCCAGCTCTTACAGCGAGAACACTGAAGCTTTCTTT. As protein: CASSYSENTEAFF.

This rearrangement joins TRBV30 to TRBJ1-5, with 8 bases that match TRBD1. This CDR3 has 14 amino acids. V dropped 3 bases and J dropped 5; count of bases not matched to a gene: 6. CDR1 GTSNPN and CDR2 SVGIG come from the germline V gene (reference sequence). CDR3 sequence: CAWRASGGYQPQHF. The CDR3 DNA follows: TGTGCCTGGAGGGCATCAGGGGGCTATCAGCCCCAGCATTTT.

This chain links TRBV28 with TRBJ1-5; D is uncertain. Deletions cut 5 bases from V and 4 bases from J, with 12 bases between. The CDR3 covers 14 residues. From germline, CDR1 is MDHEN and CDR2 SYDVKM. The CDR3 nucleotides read TGTGCCAGCAGTCCCCCGGGCGGTAATCAGCCCCAGCATTTT. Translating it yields CASSPPGGNQPQHF.

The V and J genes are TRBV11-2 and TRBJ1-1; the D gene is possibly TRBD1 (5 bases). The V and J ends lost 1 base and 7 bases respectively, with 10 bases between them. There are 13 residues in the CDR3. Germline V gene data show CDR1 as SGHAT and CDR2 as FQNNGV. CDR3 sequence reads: CASSLGRGVEAFF. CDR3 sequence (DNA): TGTGCCAGCAGCTTAGGGAGAGGGGTTGAAGCTTTCTTT.

CDR3 loop: CASSHFTGGQETQYF. The CDR3, as DNA: TGTGCCAGCAGCCACTTTACGGGGGGTCAAGAGACCCAGTACTTC. This chain joins TRBV9 and TRBJ2-5; TRBD2 matches at 7 bases. The CDR3 loop spans 15 amino acids. Germline lookup yields CDR1 SGDLS and CDR2 YYNGEE. V lost 4 bases, J lost 2 bases, and 8 bases stayed unmatched. Supplemented by reference TRBV9 and TRBJ2-5, the full variable domain reads DSGVTQTPKHLITATGQRVTLRCSPRSGDLSVYWYQQSLDQGLQFLIQYYNGEERAKGNILERFSAQQFPDLHSELNLSSLELGDSALYFCASSHFTGGQETQYFGPGTRLLVL.

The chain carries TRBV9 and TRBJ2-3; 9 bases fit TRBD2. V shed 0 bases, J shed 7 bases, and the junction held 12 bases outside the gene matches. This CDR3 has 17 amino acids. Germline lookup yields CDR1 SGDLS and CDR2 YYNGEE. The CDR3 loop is CASSVAGASGVAYTQYF. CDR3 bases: TGTGCCAGCAGCGTAGCTGGGGCTAGCGGGGTCGCTTATACGCAGTATTTT.

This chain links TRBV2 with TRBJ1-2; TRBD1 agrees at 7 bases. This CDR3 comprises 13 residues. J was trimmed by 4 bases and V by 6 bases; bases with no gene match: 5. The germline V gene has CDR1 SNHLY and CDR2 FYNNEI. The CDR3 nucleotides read TGTGCCAGCAGACCAGACAGGGTCTATGGCTACACCTTC. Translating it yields CASRPDRVYGYTF.

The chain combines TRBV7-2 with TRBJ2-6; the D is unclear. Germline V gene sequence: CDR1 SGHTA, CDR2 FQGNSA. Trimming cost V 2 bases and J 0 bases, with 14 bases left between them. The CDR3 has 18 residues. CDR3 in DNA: TGTGCCAGCAGCTTACGGGTCCAACAGCTCTCTGGGGCCAACGTCCTGACTTTC. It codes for CASSLRVQQLSGANVLTF.

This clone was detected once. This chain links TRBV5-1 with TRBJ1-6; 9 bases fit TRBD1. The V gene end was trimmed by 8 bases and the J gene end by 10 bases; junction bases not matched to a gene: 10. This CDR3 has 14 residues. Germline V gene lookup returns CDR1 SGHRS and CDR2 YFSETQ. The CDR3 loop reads CASGQGISGSPLHF. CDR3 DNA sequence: TGCGCCAGTGGACAGGGGATCTCAGGATCACCCCTCCACTTT.

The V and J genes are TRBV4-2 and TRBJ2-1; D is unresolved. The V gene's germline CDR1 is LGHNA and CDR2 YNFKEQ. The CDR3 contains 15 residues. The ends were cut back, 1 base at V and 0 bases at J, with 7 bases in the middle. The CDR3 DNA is TGTGCCAGCAGCCAAGGACCTAACTCCTACAATGAGCAGTTCTTC. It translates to CASSQGPNSYNEQFF.

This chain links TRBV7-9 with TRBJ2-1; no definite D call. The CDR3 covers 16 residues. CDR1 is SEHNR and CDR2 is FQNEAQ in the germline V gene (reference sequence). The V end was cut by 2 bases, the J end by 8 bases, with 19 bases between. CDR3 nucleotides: TGTGCCAGCAGCTTATCGTGGCTTAGCCAGCGAGATGAGCAGTTCTTC. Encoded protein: CASSLSWLSQRDEQFF. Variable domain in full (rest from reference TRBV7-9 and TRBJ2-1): DTGVSQNPRHKITKRGQNVTFRCDPISEHNRLYWYRQTLGQGPEFLTYFQNEAQLEKSRLLSDRFSAERPKGSFSTLEIQRTEQGDSAMYLCASSLSWLSQRDEQFFGPGTRLTVL.

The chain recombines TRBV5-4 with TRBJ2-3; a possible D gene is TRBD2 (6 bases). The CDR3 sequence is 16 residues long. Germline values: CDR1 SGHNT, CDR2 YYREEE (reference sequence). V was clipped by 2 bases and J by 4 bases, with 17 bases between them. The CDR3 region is CASSFSGSKSADTQYF. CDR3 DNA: TGTGCCAGCAGCTTTAGCGGATCCAAGTCGGCAGATACGCAGTATTTT.

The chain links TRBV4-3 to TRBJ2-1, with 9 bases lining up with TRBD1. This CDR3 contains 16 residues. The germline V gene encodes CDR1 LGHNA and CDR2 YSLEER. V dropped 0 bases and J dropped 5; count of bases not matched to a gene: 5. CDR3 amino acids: CASSQDGTGYNNEQFF. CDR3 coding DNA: TGCGCCAGCAGCCAAGACGGGACAGGGTACAACAATGAGCAGTTCTTC.

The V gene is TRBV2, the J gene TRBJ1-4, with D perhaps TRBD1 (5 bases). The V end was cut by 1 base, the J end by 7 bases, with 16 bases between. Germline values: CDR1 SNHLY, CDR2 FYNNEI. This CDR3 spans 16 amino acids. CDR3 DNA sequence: TGTGCCAGCAGTGAAGGCAGGGCTAGAAGTAGTGAAAAACTGTTTTTT. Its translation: CASSEGRARSSEKLFF.

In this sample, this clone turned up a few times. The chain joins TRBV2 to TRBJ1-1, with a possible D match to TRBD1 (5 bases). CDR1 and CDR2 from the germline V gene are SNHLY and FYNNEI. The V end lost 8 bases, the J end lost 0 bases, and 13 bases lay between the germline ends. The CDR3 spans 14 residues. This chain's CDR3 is CASHRSSLNTEAFF. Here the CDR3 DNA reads TGTGCCAGCCACAGGTCAAGCCTGAACACTGAAGCTTTCTTT.

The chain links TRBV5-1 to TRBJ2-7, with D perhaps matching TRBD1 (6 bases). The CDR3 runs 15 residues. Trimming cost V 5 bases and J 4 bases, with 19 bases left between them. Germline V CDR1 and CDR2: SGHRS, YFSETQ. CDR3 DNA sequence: TGCGCCAGCAGTTCCAAGACAGGAAAGGTATACGAGCAGTACGTC. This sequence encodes CASSSKTGKVYEQYV.

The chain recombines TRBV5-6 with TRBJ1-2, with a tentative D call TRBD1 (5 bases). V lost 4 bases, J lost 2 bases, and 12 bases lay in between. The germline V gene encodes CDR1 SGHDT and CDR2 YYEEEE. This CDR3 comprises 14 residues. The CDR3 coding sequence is TGTGCCAGCAGCCGGACACGGGAGAACTATGGCTACACCTTC. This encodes CASSRTRENYGYTF.

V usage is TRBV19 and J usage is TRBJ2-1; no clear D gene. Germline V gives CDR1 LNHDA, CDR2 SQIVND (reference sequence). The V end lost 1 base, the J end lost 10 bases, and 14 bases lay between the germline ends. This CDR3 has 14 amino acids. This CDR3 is CASSIGDPVSEQFF. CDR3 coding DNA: TGTGCCAGTAGTATAGGGGATCCGGTGAGCGAGCAGTTCTTC.

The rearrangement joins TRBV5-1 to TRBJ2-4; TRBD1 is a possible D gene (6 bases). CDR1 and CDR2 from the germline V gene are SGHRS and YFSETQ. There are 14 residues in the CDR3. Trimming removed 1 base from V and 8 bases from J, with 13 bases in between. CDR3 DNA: TGCGCCAGCAGCTTGCTTCCAGGGGTGGACATTCAGTACTTC. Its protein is CASSLLPGVDIQYF.

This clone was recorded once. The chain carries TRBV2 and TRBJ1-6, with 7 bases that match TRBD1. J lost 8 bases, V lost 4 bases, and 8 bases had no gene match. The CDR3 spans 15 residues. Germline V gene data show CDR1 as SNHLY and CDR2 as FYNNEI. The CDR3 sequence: CASSATGQWDSPLHF. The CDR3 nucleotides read TGTGCCAGCAGTGCCACGGGACAGTGGGATTCACCCCTCCACTTT.

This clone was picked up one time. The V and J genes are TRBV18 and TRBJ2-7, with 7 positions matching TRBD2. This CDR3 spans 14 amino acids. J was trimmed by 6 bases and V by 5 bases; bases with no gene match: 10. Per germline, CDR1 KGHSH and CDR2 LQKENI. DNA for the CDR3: TGTGCCAGCTCATCCGATTCCAGGGAGGGCGAGCAGTACTTC. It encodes CASSSDSREGEQYF. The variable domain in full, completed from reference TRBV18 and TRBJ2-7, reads NAGVMQNPRHLVRRRGQEARLRCSPMKGHSHVYWYRQLPEEGLKFMVYLQKENIIDESGMPKERFSAEFPKEGPSILRIQQVVRGDSAAYFCASSSDSREGEQYFGPGTRLTVT.